The clone carrying this TCR beta chain was counted many times. The antigen is not known. Researchers took RNA transcripts and amplified TCR beta CDR3 regions from them. HTBI-primed first-round RT-PCR preceded second-round multiplex PCR. TCRdb recomputed calls from the multiplex PCR reads with MiXCR, one row per CDR3 protein. The profile shows roughly 300,000 distinct CDR3 sequences, 15% to 20% of them singletons. These data originate in a study of Graves' ophthalmopathy and Graves' hyperthyroidism. Whole-study findings and limits: A model of 13 signatures distinguished ophthalmopathy from stable hyperthyroidism at around 90% sensitivity and 81.08% specificity. Sensitivity of about 70% and specificity of approximately 73% were achieved by the model that predicted ophthalmopathy progression. Among expanded thyroid clonotypes above 0.001 frequency, most also occurred in blood.

The CDR3 sequence is 17 residues long. Germline CDR1 is DFQATT and CDR2 is SNEGSKA (reference sequence). Trimming cost V 1 base and J 5 bases; bases outside gene matches: 13. Moderate-to-severe activity, with CAS ≥3, NOSPECS ≥4 and duration under 3 months, characterized the donors with ophthalmopathy. The sequence was obtained from an adult man with Graves' ophthalmopathy. Sequencing input: peripheral blood. The chain joins TRBV20-1 to TRBJ2-7; TRBD2 aligns across 11 bases. The DNA for the CDR3 is TGCAGTGCTAGAGCCCCCGAGGGGCTAGCGGGAGGCGACGAGCAGTACTTC. It yields the protein CSARAPEGLAGGDEQYF.